This T cell receptor beta chain was profiled in a study of T cell responses to AZD1222 COVID-19 vaccine. Study results and caveats: Females outnumbered males among donors, who were mostly white British; clonal diversity was possibly underestimated.

CDR1 and CDR2 from the germline V gene are SGHRS and YFSETQ. Trimming shortened V by 4 bases and J by 1 base, and 17 bases separated the two germline ends. This CDR3 region has 16 residues. Method: immunoSEQ multiplex PCR; TCRdb's copy keeps in-frame clones and lacks some. The table has about 100,000 clones, 90% seen once. Points on this clone: Its antigen is undetermined.

This material consisted of peripheral blood, taken on day 0 of AZD1222 vaccination. The receptor's source is an adult in good health. This rearrangement joins TRBV5-1 to TRBJ1-1, with D tentatively TRBD1 (5 bases). This CDR3 reads CASSEVTGGGNTEAFF. In DNA, the CDR3 is TGCGCCAGCAGCGAAGTCACCGGGGGAGGGAACACTGAAGCTTTCTTT.